Shown below are 3 T cell receptor beta chains from a single sample sequenced in a study of metastatic and nonmetastatic thyroid tumors. TCRdb used MiXCR to call clones anew from the PCR reads. The table records over 55,000 clones, almost 30% of them present only once. All patients were treatment-naive before thyroid surgery. Input material: blood. The source of these receptors is a female donor with papillary thyroid cancer or a benign thyroid nodule (not recorded which). Some clones in this sample may be carry-over from other donors' samples.

The chain has TRBV18 and TRBJ2-2; TRBD2 agrees at 11 bases. The CDR3 spans 16 residues. Germline V gene lookup returns CDR1 KGHSH and CDR2 LQKENI. The V segment lost 6 bases and the J segment 6 bases; nucleotides outside the gene matches: 9. DNA of the CDR3: TGTGCCAGCTCGCTTACTAGCGGGAGCCCCGCCGGGGAGCTGTTTTTT. Protein product: CASSLTSGSPAGELFF.

By share, this clone counts as medium-sized (0.01 to 0.1%). The chain employs TRBV28 and TRBJ2-3; 9 nucleotides align to TRBD2. Germline V gives CDR1 MDHEN, CDR2 SYDVKM. V lost 3 bases to trimming and J lost 1 base; unmatched junction nucleotides: 8. The CDR3 runs to 17 residues. Here the CDR3 reads CASSFPRGRAGTDTQYF. As DNA, the CDR3 is TGTGCCAGCAGTTTCCCCCGCGGGAGGGCCGGCACAGATACGCAGTATTTT.

Ten or more counts support this clone. This sample includes further DNA sequences coding for the same CDR3. This sequence joins TRBV12-3 or TRBV12-4 and TRBJ2-5; no definite D call. The CDR3 sequence is 14 residues long. The V end lost 2 bases, the J end lost 2 bases, and 9 bases lay between the germline ends. The CDR3 loop is CASSLPETQETQYF. CDR3 in DNA: TGTGCCAGCAGTTTACCGGAAACTCAAGAGACCCAGTACTTC.